The 5 T cell receptor beta chains below all came from one sample that was sequenced in a study of cytomegalovirus exposure and HLA in healthy donors. Amplification used 60 Vbeta primers and 13 Jbeta primers. The assay was immunoSEQ multiplex PCR, and TCRdb's table has in-frame clones only and misses some. This table holds 65,000 to 85,000 clones, roughly 70% found once. Input material: PBMCs. These receptors were taken from a man aged 55 to 69 in good health and CMV-seropositive.

This chain uses TRBV27 with TRBJ1-5; maybe TRBD1 (5 bases). The V and J ends lost 8 bases and 0 bases respectively, with 11 bases between them. Germline V CDR1 and CDR2: MNHEY, SMNVEV (reference sequence). The CDR3 loop spans 14 amino acids. The CDR3 region is CASSQGFSNQPQHF. The DNA of the CDR3 is TGTGCCAGCTCGCAGGGATTTAGCAATCAGCCCCAGCATTTT.

This sequence joins TRBV2 and TRBJ2-1, with D perhaps TRBD2 (6 bases). Trimming cost V 4 bases and J 4 bases, with 14 bases left between them. The CDR3 contains 15 residues. Germline CDR1 is SNHLY and CDR2 is FYNNEI. The CDR3 reads CASSVTKRAYNEQFF. The CDR3 bases are TGTGCCAGCAGTGTGACTAAGCGGGCTTACAATGAGCAGTTCTTC. Full variable domain (remainder filled in from reference TRBV2 and TRBJ2-1): EPEVTQTPSHQVTQMGQEVILRCVPISNHLYFYWYRQILGQKVEFLVSFYNNEISEKSEIFDDQFSVERPDGSNFTLKIRSTKLEDSAMYFCASSVTKRAYNEQFFGPGTRLTVL.

This chain joins TRBV7-2 and TRBJ2-1; 8 nucleotides match TRBD1. V lost 3 bases and J lost 8; bases outside the gene matches: 9. The CDR3 sequence is 15 residues long. Per germline, CDR1 SGHTA and CDR2 FQGNSA. The chain's CDR3 is CASSFYGTGYYEQFF. CDR3 DNA: TGTGCCAGCAGCTTTTACGGGACAGGTTACTATGAGCAGTTCTTC.

This clone was detected only once. The rearrangement links TRBV7-2 to TRBJ1-2, with 10 bases that match TRBD1. V dropped 4 bases and J dropped 7; count of bases not matched to a gene: 3. There are 13 residues in the CDR3. CDR1 and CDR2 (germline): SGHTA, FQGNSA. CDR3 loop: CASSSGQGLGYTF. The CDR3 nucleotides are TGTGCCAGCAGCTCGGGACAGGGGCTTGGCTACACCTTC. Variable domain in full (rest from reference TRBV7-2 and TRBJ1-2): GAGVSQSPSNKVTEKGKDVELRCDPISGHTALYWYRQSLGQGLEFLIYFQGNSAPDKSGLPSDRFSAERTGGSVSTLTIQRTQQEDSAVYLCASSSGQGLGYTFGSGTRLTVV.

This rearrangement joins TRBV11-3 to TRBJ2-1, with TRBD1 matching over 10 bases. Germline CDR1 and CDR2: SGHNT and YENEEA. V lost 2 bases to trimming and J lost 8 bases; unmatched junction nucleotides: 3. This CDR3 is 14 amino acids long. CDR3 sequence (DNA): TGTGCCAGCAGCTTATCGGACAGGGGGGATGAGCAGTTCTTC. It is translated as CASSLSDRGDEQFF.